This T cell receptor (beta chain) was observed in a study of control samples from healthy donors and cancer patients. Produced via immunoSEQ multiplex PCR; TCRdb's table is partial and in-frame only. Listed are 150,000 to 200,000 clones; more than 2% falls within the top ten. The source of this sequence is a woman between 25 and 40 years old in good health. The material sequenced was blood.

In DNA form, the CDR3 reads TGCGCCAGCCCCCCCAGGACAGGGAAGAATTCACCCCTCCACTTT. The encoded protein is CASPPRTGKNSPLHF. V usage is TRBV10-1 and J usage is TRBJ1-6; 8 positions match TRBD1. The CDR3 extends over 15 amino acids. The germline V gene has CDR1 WNHNN and CDR2 SYGVQD (reference sequence). V lost 8 bases to trimming and J lost 7 bases; unmatched junction nucleotides: 10.